This T cell receptor beta chain was recovered during a study of cytomegalovirus exposure and HLA in healthy donors. V lost 5 bases to trimming and J lost 0 bases; unmatched junction nucleotides: 5. Germline V gene data show CDR1 as SGHRS and CDR2 as YFSETQ. The CDR3 has 15 residues. Sequencing was performed with immunoSEQ multiplex PCR; in TCRdb, only in-frame clones are kept and a portion is missing. In the table there are 100,000 to 150,000 clones, around nine tenths of which are singletons. The J gene is TRBJ1-1, the V gene TRBV5-1, with 9 bases matching TRBD1. This receptor was taken from a woman under 30 in good health and CMV-seronegative. The sample was PBMCs. CDR3 loop: CASSRDRAMNTEAFF. CDR3 coding DNA: TGCGCCAGCAGTAGGGACAGGGCCATGAACACTGAAGCTTTCTTT. The whole variable domain, filled in from reference TRBV5-1 and TRBJ1-1, reads KAGVTQTPRYLIKTRGQQVTLSCSPISGHRSVSWYQQTPGQGLQFLFEYFSETQRNKGNFPGRFSGRQFSNSRSEMNVSTLELGDSALYLCASSRDRAMNTEAFFGQGTRLTVV.